This T cell receptor (beta chain) is from a study of T cells in localized non-small cell lung cancer. TCRdb's copy holds only in-frame clones and misses some; the assay was immunoSEQ multiplex PCR. The sample has roughly 30,000 clones, roughly 86% seen once. Regarding the study as a whole: Higher blood T cell density went with longer overall survival. Clonality of T cells reached its maximum in uninvolved adjacent lung, surpassing tumor. Sequencing, confined to only one tumor region, leaves heterogeneity possible.

Comments on this clone: As yet, its antigen is unknown.

Trimming took off 5 bases at V and 5 bases at J, with 18 bases between the two ends. The CDR3 sequence is 15 residues long. Germline-derived CDR1 and CDR2 are SGHTA and FQGNSA. This clonotype was obtained from a woman between 35 and 70 years old with stage I lung adenocarcinoma. The sample consisted of peripheral blood, taken before any cancer treatment. The V and J genes are TRBV7-2 and TRBJ2-5; a weak D match, TRBD2 (6 bases). The CDR3 loop is CASSPSTGTGETQYF. The CDR3 DNA sequence: TGTGCCAGCAGCCCCTCTACCGGGACTGGGGAGACCCAGTACTTC.